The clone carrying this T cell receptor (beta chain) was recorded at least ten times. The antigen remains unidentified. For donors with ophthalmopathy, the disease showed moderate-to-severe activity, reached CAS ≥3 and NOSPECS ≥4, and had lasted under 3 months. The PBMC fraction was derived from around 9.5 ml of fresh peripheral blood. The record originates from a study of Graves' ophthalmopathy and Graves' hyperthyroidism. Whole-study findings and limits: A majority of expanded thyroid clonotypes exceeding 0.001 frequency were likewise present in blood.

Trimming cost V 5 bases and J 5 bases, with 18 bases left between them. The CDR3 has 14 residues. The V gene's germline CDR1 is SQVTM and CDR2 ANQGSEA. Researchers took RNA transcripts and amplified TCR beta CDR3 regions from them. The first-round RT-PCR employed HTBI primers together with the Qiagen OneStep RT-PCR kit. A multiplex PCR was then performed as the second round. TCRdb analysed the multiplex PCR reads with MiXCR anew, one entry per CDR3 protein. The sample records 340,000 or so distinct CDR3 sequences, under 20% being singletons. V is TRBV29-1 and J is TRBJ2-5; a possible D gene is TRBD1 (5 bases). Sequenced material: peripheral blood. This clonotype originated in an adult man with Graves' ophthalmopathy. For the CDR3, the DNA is TGCAGCGTTAAGGGGCAGGGAAATTCGGAGACCCAGTACTTC. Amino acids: CSVKGQGNSETQYF.